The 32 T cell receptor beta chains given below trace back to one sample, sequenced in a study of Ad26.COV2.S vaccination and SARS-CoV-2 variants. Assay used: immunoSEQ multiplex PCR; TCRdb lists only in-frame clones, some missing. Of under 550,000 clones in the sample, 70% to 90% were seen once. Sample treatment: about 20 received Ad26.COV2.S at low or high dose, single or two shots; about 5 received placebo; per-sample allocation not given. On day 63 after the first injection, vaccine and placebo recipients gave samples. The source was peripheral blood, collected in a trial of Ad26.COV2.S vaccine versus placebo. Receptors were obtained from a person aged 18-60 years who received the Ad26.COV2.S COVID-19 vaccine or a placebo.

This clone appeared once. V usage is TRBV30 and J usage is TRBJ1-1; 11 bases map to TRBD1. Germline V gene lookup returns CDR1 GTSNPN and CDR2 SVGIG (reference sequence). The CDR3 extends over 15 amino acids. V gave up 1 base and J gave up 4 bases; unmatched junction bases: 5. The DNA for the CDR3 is TGTGCCTGGAGTGAACGGACAGGGGGCTTCACTGAAGCTTTCTTT. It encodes CAWSERTGGFTEAFF.

The CDR3 spells CASSLKWGIGSNSPLHF. CDR3 coding DNA: TGTGCCAGCAGTCTCAAGTGGGGGATAGGGTCTAATTCACCCCTCCACTTT. This sequence joins TRBV27 and TRBJ1-6, with a possible D match to TRBD1 (5 bases). The length of the CDR3 is 17 residues. Looked up from germline, CDR1 is MNHEY and CDR2 is SMNVEV (reference sequence). V lost 5 bases to trimming and J lost 6 bases, with 20 bases between them.

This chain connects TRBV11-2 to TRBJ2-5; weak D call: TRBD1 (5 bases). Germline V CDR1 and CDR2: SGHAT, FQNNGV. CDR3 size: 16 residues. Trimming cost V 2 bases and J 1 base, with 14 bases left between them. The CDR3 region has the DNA TGTGCCAGCAGCTTACGCCCTCCTACAGGCCAAGAGACCCAGTACTTC. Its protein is CASSLRPPTGQETQYF.

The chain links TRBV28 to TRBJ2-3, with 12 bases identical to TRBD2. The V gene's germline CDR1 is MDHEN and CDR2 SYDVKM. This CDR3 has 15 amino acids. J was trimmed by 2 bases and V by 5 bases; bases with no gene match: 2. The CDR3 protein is CASSRTSGDTDTQYF. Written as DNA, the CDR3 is TGTGCCAGCAGTCGGACTAGCGGGGACACAGATACGCAGTATTTT.

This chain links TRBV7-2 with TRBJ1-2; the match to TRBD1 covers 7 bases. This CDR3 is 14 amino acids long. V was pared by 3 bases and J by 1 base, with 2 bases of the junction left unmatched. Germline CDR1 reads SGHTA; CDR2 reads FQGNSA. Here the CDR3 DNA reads TGTGCCAGCAGCTTGGGACAGTATAACTATGGCTACACCTTC. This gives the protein CASSLGQYNYGYTF.

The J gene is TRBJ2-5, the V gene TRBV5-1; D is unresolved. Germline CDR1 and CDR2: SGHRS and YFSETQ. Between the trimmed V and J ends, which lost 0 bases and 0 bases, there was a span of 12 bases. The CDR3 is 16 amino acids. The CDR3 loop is CASSLGKSWNQETQYF. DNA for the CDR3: TGCGCCAGCAGCTTGGGGAAGTCGTGGAACCAAGAGACCCAGTACTTC.

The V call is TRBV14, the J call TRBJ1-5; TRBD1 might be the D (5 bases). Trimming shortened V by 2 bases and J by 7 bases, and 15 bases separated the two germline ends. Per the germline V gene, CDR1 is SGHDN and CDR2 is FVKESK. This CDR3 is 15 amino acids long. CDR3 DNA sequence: TGTGCCAGCAGCCAAATTAGGCAGGGAGGACAGCCCCAGCATTTT. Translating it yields CASSQIRQGGQPQHF.

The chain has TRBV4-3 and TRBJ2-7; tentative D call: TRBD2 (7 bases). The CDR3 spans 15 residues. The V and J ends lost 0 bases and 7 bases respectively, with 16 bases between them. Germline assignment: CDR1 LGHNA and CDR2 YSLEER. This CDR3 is CASSQELGGLGEQYF. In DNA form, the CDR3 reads TGCGCCAGCAGCCAAGAATTGGGGGGGCTGGGGGAGCAGTACTTC.

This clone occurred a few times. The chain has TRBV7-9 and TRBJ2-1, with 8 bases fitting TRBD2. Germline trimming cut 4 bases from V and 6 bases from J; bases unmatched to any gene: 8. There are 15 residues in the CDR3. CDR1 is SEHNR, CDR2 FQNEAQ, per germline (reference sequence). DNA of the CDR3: TGTGCCAGCAGCTCTCGGGGGGGCCTAAGCAATGAGCAGTTCTTC. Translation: CASSSRGGLSNEQFF.

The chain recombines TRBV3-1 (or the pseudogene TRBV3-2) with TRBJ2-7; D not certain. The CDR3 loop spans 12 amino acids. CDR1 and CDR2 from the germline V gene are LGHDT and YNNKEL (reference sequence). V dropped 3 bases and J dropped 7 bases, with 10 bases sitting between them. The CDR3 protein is CASSQADGEQYF. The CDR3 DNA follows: TGTGCCAGCAGCCAGGCAGACGGAGAGCAGTACTTC.

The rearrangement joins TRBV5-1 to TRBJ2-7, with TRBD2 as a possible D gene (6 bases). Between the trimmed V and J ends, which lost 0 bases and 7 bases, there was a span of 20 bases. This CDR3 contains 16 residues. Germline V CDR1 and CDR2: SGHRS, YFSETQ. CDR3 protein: CASSLGRDGGVGEQYF. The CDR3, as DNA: TGCGCCAGCAGCTTGGGGAGGGACGGAGGCGTCGGGGAGCAGTACTTC. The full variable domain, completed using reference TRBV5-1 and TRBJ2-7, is KAGVTQTPRYLIKTRGQQVTLSCSPISGHRSVSWYQQTPGQGLQFLFEYFSETQRNKGNFPGRFSGRQFSNSRSEMNVSTLELGDSALYLCASSLGRDGGVGEQYFGPGTRLTVT.

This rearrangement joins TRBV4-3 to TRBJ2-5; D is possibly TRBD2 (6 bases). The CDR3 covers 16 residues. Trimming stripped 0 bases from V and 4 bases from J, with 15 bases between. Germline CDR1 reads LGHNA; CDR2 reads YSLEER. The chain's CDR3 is CASSQDRFGRGETQYF. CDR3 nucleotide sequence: TGCGCCAGCAGCCAAGATAGGTTTGGGCGGGGAGAGACCCAGTACTTC.

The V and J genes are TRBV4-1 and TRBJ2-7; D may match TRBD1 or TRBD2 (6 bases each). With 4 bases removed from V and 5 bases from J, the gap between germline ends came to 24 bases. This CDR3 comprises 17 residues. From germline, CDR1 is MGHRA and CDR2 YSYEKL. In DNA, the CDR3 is TGCGCCAGCAGCCGCGCGTTGGGGGGCGCCAGGCAAGACGAGCAGTACTTC. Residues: CASSRALGGARQDEQYF.

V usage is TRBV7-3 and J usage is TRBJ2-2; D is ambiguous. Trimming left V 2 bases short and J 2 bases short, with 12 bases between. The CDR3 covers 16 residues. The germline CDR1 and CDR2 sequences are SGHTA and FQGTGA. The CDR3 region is CASSLGSAPNTGELFF. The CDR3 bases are TGTGCCAGCAGCTTAGGGTCGGCCCCCAACACCGGGGAGCTGTTTTTT.

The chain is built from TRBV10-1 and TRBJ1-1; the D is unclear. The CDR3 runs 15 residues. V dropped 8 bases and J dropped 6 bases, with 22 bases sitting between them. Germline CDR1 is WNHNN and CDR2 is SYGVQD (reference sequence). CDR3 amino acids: CASPWTASPRAEAFF. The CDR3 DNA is TGCGCCAGCCCGTGGACGGCCTCGCCGAGGGCTGAAGCTTTCTTT.

The DNA for the CDR3 is TGTGCCAGCAGTGACTCCGGGGGGGAAAGCTCCTACAATGAGCAGTTCTTC. Residues: CASSDSGGESSYNEQFF. The chain is built from TRBV6-4 and TRBJ2-1; 8 bases map to TRBD2. Trimming cost V 0 bases and J 0 bases; bases outside gene matches: 4. CDR1 MRHNA and CDR2 SNTAGT come from the germline V gene. The CDR3 extends over 17 amino acids.

The CDR3: CASSLGEGTDTQYF. DNA for the CDR3: TGTGCCAGCAGCTTAGGGGAGGGGACAGATACGCAGTATTTT. The rearrangement links TRBV13 to TRBJ2-3, with a tentative D call TRBD2 (6 bases). V was shortened by 0 bases and J by 3 bases, with 7 bases between the two germline ends. Germline V gene data show CDR1 as PRHDT and CDR2 as FYEKMQ (reference sequence). CDR3 length: 14 residues.

CDR3 sequence: CAIRASPSSTDTQYF. CDR3 coding DNA: TGTGCCATCAGGGCGTCCCCTTCTAGCACAGATACGCAGTATTTT. This sequence joins TRBV10-3 and TRBJ2-3; D gene unclear. Trimming took off 6 bases at V and 0 bases at J, with 13 bases between the two ends. CDR1 and CDR2 from the germline V gene are ENHRY and SYGVKD. CDR3 size: 15 residues.

CDR3 nucleotides: TGTGCCAGCAGTGAAGCGGGTCGTAGGGGGGCGGCAGATACGCAGTATTTT. It codes for CASSEAGRRGAADTQYF. The chain couples TRBV2 to TRBJ2-3, with D perhaps given as TRBD1 or TRBD2 (6 bases each). V gave up 0 bases and J gave up 4 bases, with 17 bases separating them. Germline values: CDR1 SNHLY, CDR2 FYNNEI. The CDR3 totals 17 residues.

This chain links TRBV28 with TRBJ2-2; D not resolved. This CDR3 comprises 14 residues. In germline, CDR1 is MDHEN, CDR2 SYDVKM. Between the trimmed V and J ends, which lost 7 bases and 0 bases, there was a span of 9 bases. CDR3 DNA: TGTGCCAGCATTCCCGTGTCGAACACCGGGGAGCTGTTTTTT. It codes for CASIPVSNTGELFF.

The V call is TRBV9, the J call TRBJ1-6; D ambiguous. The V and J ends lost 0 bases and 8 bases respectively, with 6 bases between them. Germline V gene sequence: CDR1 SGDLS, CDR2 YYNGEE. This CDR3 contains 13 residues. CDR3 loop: CASSVGRDSPLHF. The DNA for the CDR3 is TGTGCCAGCAGCGTAGGAAGGGATTCACCCCTCCACTTT.

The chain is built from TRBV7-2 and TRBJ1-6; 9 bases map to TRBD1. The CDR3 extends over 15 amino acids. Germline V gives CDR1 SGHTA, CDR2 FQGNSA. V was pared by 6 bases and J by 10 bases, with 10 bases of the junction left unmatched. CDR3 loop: CASRLTGTGHSPLHF. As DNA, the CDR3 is TGTGCCAGCAGACTGACAGGGACAGGGCACTCACCCCTCCACTTT.

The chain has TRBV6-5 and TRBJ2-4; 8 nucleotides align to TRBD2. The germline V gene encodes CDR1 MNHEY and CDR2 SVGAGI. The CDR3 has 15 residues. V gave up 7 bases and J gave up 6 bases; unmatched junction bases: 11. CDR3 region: CASKLPAGGPNIQYF. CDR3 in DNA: TGTGCCAGCAAGCTCCCGGCGGGGGGCCCAAACATTCAGTACTTC.

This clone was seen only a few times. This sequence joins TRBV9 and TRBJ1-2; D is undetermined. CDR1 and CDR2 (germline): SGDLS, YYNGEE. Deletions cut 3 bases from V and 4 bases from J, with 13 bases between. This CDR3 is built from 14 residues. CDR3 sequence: CASSASGDFYGYTF. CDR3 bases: TGTGCCAGCAGCGCCTCAGGAGATTTCTATGGCTACACCTTC.

DNA for the CDR3: TGTGCCACCAGTGACAGATCCGCCGGGGAGCTGTTTTTT. It is translated as CATSDRSAGELFF. V gene TRBV24-1 combines with J gene TRBJ2-2; D is unresolved. CDR1 is KGHDR and CDR2 is SFDVKD in the germline V gene. Trimming shortened V by 4 bases and J by 6 bases, and 8 bases separated the two germline ends. This CDR3 contains 13 residues.

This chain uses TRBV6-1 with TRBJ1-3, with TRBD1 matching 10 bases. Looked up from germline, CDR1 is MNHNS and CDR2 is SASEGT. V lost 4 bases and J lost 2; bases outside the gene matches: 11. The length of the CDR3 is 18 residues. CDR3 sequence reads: CASSGDRGALNTGNTIYF. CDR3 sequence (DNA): TGTGCCAGCAGTGGGGACAGGGGAGCCCTAAACACTGGAAACACCATATATTTT.

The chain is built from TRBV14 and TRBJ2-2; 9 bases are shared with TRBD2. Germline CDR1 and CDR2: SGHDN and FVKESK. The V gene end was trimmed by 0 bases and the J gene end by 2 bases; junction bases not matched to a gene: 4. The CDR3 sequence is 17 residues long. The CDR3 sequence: CASSQELAGANTGELFF. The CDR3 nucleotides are TGTGCCAGCAGCCAAGAGTTAGCGGGGGCCAACACCGGGGAGCTGTTTTTT. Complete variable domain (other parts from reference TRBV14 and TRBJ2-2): EAGVTQFPSHSVIEKGQTVTLRCDPISGHDNLYWYRRVMGKEIKFLLHFVKESKQDESGMPNNRFLAERTGGTYSTLKVQPAELEDSGVYFCASSQELAGANTGELFFGEGSRLTVL.

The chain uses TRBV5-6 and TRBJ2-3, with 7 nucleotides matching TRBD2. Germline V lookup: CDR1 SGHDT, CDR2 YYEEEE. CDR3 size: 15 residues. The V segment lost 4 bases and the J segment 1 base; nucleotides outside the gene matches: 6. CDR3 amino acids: CASSPLAGGTDTQYF. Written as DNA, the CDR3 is TGTGCCAGCAGCCCCCTCGCGGGGGGCACAGATACGCAGTATTTT.

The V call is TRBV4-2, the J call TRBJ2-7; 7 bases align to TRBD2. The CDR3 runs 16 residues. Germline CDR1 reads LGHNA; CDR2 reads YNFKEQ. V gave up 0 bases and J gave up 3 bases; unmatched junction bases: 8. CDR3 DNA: TGTGCCAGCAGCCAAGAAGCGGTGGGAGGGTACTACGAGCAGTACTTC. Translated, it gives CASSQEAVGGYYEQYF.

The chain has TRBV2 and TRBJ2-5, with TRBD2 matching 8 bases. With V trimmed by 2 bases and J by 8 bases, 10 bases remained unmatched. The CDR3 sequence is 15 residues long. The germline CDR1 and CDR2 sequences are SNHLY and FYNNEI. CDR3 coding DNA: TGTGCCAGCAGTGAATGGCTACGGGGGGGCGGAACCCAGTACTTC. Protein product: CASSEWLRGGGTQYF.

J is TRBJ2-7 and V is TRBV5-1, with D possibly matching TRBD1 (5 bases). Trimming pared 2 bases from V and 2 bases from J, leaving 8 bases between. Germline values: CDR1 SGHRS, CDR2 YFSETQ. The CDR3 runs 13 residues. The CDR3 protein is CASSLPQAYEQYF. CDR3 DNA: TGCGCCAGCAGCTTACCACAGGCCTACGAGCAGTACTTC.

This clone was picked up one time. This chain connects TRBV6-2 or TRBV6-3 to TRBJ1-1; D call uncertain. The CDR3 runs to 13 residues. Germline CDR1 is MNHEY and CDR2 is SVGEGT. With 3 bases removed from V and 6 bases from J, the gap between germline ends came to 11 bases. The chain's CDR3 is CASSYLVGAEAFF. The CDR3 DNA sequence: TGTGCCAGCAGTTATCTGGTGGGAGCTGAAGCTTTCTTT.